The clone carrying this TCR beta chain occurred a few times. TCRdb keeps only in-frame clones here, not all; method: immunoSEQ multiplex PCR. The table records 150,000 to 200,000 clones, approximately 88% of them present only once. The study drew participants aged about 18 to 89 years from 20 to 30 US areas. Participant-reported clinical history was the basis for cohort assignment. The entry originates in a study of blood T cell repertoires in COVID-19. Study details: Sources were T cells, B-cell-depleted T cells, or PBMCs; the material itself was cDNA or gDNA.

The CDR3 covers 14 residues. V lost 3 bases and J lost 5, with 10 bases in between. The germline V gene encodes CDR1 SEHNR and CDR2 FQNEAQ (reference sequence). The receptor comes from a woman in her sixties who had recovered from COVID-19. Sequenced: PBMCs or T cells enriched from blood (not recorded which). The chain employs TRBV7-9 and TRBJ1-4; D might be TRBD1 (5 bases). As DNA, the CDR3 is TGTGCCAGCAGCTTGACGGGGGTAAATGAAAAACTGTTTTTT. Amino acids: CASSLTGVNEKLFF.